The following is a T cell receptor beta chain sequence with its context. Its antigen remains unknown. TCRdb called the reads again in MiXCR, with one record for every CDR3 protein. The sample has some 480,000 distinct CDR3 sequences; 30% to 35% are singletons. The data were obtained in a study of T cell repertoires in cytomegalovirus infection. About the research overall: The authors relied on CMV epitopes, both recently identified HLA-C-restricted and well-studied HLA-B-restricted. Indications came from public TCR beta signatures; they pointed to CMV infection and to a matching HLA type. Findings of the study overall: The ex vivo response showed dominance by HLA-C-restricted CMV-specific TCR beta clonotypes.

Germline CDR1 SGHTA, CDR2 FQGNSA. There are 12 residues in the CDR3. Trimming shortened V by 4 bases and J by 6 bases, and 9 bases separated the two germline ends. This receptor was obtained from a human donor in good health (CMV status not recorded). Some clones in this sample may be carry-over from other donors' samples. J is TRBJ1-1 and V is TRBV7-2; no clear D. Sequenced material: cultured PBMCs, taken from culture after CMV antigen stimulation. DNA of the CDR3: TGTGCCAGCAGCTCCGGGAGTTCTGAAGCTTTCTTT. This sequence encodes CASSSGSSEAFF. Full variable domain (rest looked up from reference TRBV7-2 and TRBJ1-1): GAGVSQSPSNKVTEKGKDVELRCDPISGHTALYWYRQSLGQGLEFLIYFQGNSAPDKSGLPSDRFSAERTGGSVSTLTIQRTQQEDSAVYLCASSSGSSEAFFGQGTRLTVV.